Reported below is one T cell receptor beta chain. The entry originates in a study of control samples from healthy donors and cancer patients. V shed 0 bases and J 4 bases; nucleotides not matched to a gene: 9. CDR3 length equals 16 residues. Looked up from germline, CDR1 is SQVTM and CDR2 is ANQGSEA. Here immunoSEQ multiplex PCR was the method, and the copy in TCRdb shows in-frame clones only, minus some. The table shows 150,000 or so clones, with roughly 94% occurring only once. Sequencing input: blood. This receptor was obtained from a man between 35 and 55 years old in good health. The rearrangement links TRBV29-1 to TRBJ1-2, with 9 bases fitting TRBD1. The CDR3 region is CSVEDRVPGQGYGYTF. For the CDR3, the DNA is TGCAGCGTTGAAGATCGAGTACCGGGACAGGGCTATGGCTACACCTTC. Together with reference TRBV29-1 and TRBJ1-2, the CDR3 gives the full variable domain: SAVISQKPSRDICQRGTSLTIQCQVDSQVTMMFWYRQQPGQSLTLIATANQGSEATYESGFVIDKFPISRPNLTFSTLTVSNMSPEDSSIYLCSVEDRVPGQGYGYTFGSGTRLTVV.